This TCR beta chain was found in a study of OX40 agonist ivuxolimab in advanced cancers. Using immunoSEQ multiplex PCR, the repertoire was profiled, and TCRdb retains in-frame clones only, with some absent. The sample includes tens of thousands of clones, 87% seen only once; the top ten take 16%. Only one count was recorded for this clone. The sample was CD4+ or CD8+ T cells sorted from blood, taken in a trial of the OX40 agonist ivuxolimab. This sequence originates from an adult with an advanced solid tumor such as melanoma, head and neck, liver or kidney cancer.

CDR3 protein: CASSLGLGWADTQYF. The CDR3, as DNA: TGTGCCAGCAGCTTGGGACTAGGTTGGGCAGATACGCAGTATTTT. V gene TRBV5-4 combines with J gene TRBJ2-3; a weak D match, TRBD2 (6 bases). CDR1 and CDR2 from the germline V gene are SGHNT and YYREEE (reference sequence). Deletions cut 0 bases from V and 4 bases from J, with 12 bases between. This CDR3 contains 15 residues.